This T cell receptor beta chain was profiled in a study of blood T cell repertoires in COVID-19. About the research overall: T cells, B-cell-depleted T cells, or PBMCs supplied cDNA or gDNA.

Donors were grouped by their self-reported clinical history. Donors in Cohort 3 who had recovered were those with two negative PCRs, healthcare professional clearance, or resolution of their symptoms. Trimming pared 4 bases from V and 3 bases from J, leaving 12 bases between. Germline loops: CDR1 SGHRS, CDR2 YFSETQ. CDR3 length equals 14 residues. In the original processing: Estimates of nucleated cell counts were drawn from the amplification of reference gene primers. Measured with immunoSEQ multiplex PCR; TCRdb has only the in-frame clones, and not every one. Clone size and V and J calls were adopted from that table, with D and trimming inferred from the DNA. The data show some 350,000 clones, roughly nine tenths seen once.

The gene calls are TRBV5-1 and TRBJ2-3; D perhaps matches TRBD1 (6 bases). What was sequenced was PBMCs or T cells enriched from blood (not recorded which). This receptor was identified in a woman in her 30s who had recovered from COVID-19. Here the CDR3 DNA reads TGCGCCAGCAGCAGGGGGTCTGAGACAGATACGCAGTATTTT. Translation gives CASSRGSETDTQYF.